The 28 T cell receptor beta chains reported below all come from one sample, sequenced in a study of T cell responses to AZD1222 COVID-19 vaccine. Generated by immunoSEQ multiplex PCR, the TCRdb table keeps only in-frame clones and is missing some. Seen here are tens of thousands of clones, over 75% observed once, and the top ten hold about 5.7%. The sequencing here drew on peripheral blood, taken 28 days after the second AZD1222 dose. These receptors came from an adult who received the AZD1222 COVID-19 vaccine.

This clone was counted a single time. The chain has TRBV5-1 and TRBJ1-1; D unclear. Germline CDR1 is SGHRS and CDR2 is YFSETQ. The length of the CDR3 is 13 residues. The germline V and J ends were trimmed by 3 bases and 8 bases, with 14 bases remaining between them. Here the CDR3 DNA reads TGCGCCAGCAGCTCGCTGGACGGATCGGAAGCTTTCTTT. Translation: CASSSLDGSEAFF.

J is TRBJ1-5 and V is TRBV6-6; D remains unclear. V shed 0 bases and J shed 6 bases, with 15 bases lying between them. Per germline, CDR1 MNHNY and CDR2 SVGAGI (reference sequence). This CDR3 has 16 amino acids. CDR3 nucleotide sequence: TGTGCCAGCAGTTACTCGCGTCCCTCCGGCGGTCAGCCCCAGCATTTT. Its translation: CASSYSRPSGGQPQHF.

The chain joins TRBV9 to TRBJ2-5; D unclear. The germline V and J ends were trimmed by 0 bases and 1 base, with 7 bases remaining between them. Germline assignment: CDR1 SGDLS and CDR2 YYNGEE. CDR3 size: 14 residues. CDR3 nucleotides: TGTGCCAGCAGCGTAGACCACAGCCAAGAGACCCAGTACTTC. Its translation is CASSVDHSQETQYF.

The chain combines TRBV9 with TRBJ2-2; 7 bases are a match to TRBD2. Germline lookup yields CDR1 SGDLS and CDR2 YYNGEE. Germline trimming cut 6 bases from V and 4 bases from J; bases unmatched to any gene: 6. The CDR3 runs 14 residues. The CDR3 reads CASMGGTPTGELFF. The CDR3 bases are TGTGCCAGCATGGGAGGGACGCCCACCGGGGAGCTGTTTTTT.

Only a few counts were recorded for this clone. The chain joins TRBV28 to TRBJ1-2; D might be TRBD1 (5 bases). The germline V gene has CDR1 MDHEN and CDR2 SYDVKM. The CDR3 totals 15 residues. Trimming removed 6 bases at V and 2 bases at J, with 16 bases between. This CDR3 is CASSPPGPMNYGYTF. CDR3 coding DNA: TGTGCCAGCAGCCCCCCGGGACCGATGAACTATGGCTACACCTTC.

J is TRBJ1-2 and V is TRBV28; maybe TRBD1 (6 bases). The CDR3 length is 15 residues. V dropped 6 bases and J dropped 1 base, with 15 bases sitting between them. The germline V gene encodes CDR1 MDHEN and CDR2 SYDVKM. The CDR3 DNA sequence: TGTGCCAGCAGGGACAGTAAAGGCTTTAACTATGGCTACACCTTC. This gives the protein CASRDSKGFNYGYTF.

The CDR3 DNA sequence: TGTGCCAGCAGCTTACTAGGGGAGAATCAGCCCCAGCATTTT. Protein: CASSLLGENQPQHF. The chain uses TRBV7-9 and TRBJ1-5, with D perhaps matching TRBD1 (5 bases). There are 14 residues in the CDR3. Trimming removed 2 bases at V and 4 bases at J, with 9 bases between. From germline, CDR1 is SEHNR and CDR2 FQNEAQ (reference sequence).

J is TRBJ2-2 and V is TRBV11-2, with D maybe TRBD1 (5 bases). Trimming shortened V by 2 bases and J by 3 bases, and 16 bases separated the two germline ends. Germline V gives CDR1 SGHAT, CDR2 FQNNGV. This CDR3 is 17 amino acids long. The CDR3 coding sequence is TGTGCCAGCAGCTTACAGGGTCTAACCGTCTACACCGGGGAGCTGTTTTTT. Amino acids: CASSLQGLTVYTGELFF.

V is TRBV5-1 and J is TRBJ2-1; TRBD2 matches at 12 bases. The ends lost 4 bases at V and 5 bases at J; junction bases unmatched: 10. The CDR3 runs 17 residues. The germline gives CDR1 SGHRS, CDR2 YFSETQ. The CDR3 region has the DNA TGCGCCAGCAGCCTGAGCCTTGGGACTAGCGGGCACAATGAGCAGTTCTTC. Residues: CASSLSLGTSGHNEQFF.

The rearrangement joins TRBV5-1 to TRBJ2-5, with 9 bases that match TRBD1. Germline V gene sequence: CDR1 SGHRS, CDR2 YFSETQ. J lost 5 bases, V lost 4 bases, and 6 bases had no gene match. The CDR3 runs 14 residues. CDR3 protein: CASSLGTGWETQYF. CDR3 nucleotide sequence: TGCGCCAGCAGCCTCGGGACAGGGTGGGAGACCCAGTACTTC.

The chain employs TRBV18 and TRBJ1-2; TRBD1 is a possible D gene (5 bases). Trimming cost V 1 base and J 3 bases, with 24 bases left between them. Germline CDR1 and CDR2: KGHSH and LQKENI. This CDR3 comprises 19 residues. CDR3 in DNA: TGTGCCAGCTCACCACAGCCTTTGGGACCCGGATTGCAAGACTATGGCTACACCTTC. This gives the protein CASSPQPLGPGLQDYGYTF. The whole variable domain, filled in from reference TRBV18 and TRBJ1-2, reads NAGVMQNPRHLVRRRGQEARLRCSPMKGHSHVYWYRQLPEEGLKFMVYLQKENIIDESGMPKERFSAEFPKEGPSILRIQQVVRGDSAAYFCASSPQPLGPGLQDYGYTFGSGTRLTVV.

V gene TRBV9 combines with J gene TRBJ2-2, with 8 bases aligning to TRBD2. Germline CDR1 reads SGDLS; CDR2 reads YYNGEE. CDR3 length: 15 amino acids. Trimming took 2 bases from V and 5 from J; bases not matched to a gene: 5. The CDR3 spells CASSVTAGVTGELFF. The CDR3 coding sequence is TGTGCCAGCAGCGTCACAGCGGGAGTGACCGGGGAGCTGTTTTTT.

In this sample, this clone turned up a few times. Other DNA sequences in the same sample also yield this CDR3. The chain combines TRBV5-1 with TRBJ2-3; D is uncertain. There are 14 residues in the CDR3. Trimming left V 0 bases short and J 1 base short, with 6 bases between. CDR1 SGHRS and CDR2 YFSETQ come from the germline V gene. The CDR3 bases are TGCGCCAGCAGCTTGGGGTCGGGCACAGATACGCAGTATTTT. It translates to CASSLGSGTDTQYF. The variable domain in full, with the rest retrieved from reference TRBV5-1 and TRBJ2-3, is KAGVTQTPRYLIKTRGQQVTLSCSPISGHRSVSWYQQTPGQGLQFLFEYFSETQRNKGNFPGRFSGRQFSNSRSEMNVSTLELGDSALYLCASSLGSGTDTQYFGPGTRLTVL.

Details on this clone: Other DNA sequences in this sample translate to the same CDR3. The chain joins TRBV6-5 to TRBJ1-4; D is ambiguous. The CDR3 totals 14 residues. The germline CDR1 and CDR2 sequences are MNHEY and SVGAGI. The V end lost 6 bases, the J end lost 0 bases, and 8 bases lay between the germline ends. The CDR3 nucleotides are TGTGCCAGCAGCCCGACGGCAACTAATGAAAAACTGTTTTTT. It is translated as CASSPTATNEKLFF.

The count of this clone is one. The V call is TRBV6-5, the J call TRBJ1-6, with D possibly matching TRBD1 (6 bases). The V end lost 3 bases, the J end lost 10 bases, and 16 bases lay between the germline ends. This CDR3 has 15 residues. Germline values: CDR1 MNHEY, CDR2 SVGAGI. DNA for the CDR3: TGTGCCAGCAGTTATCTCGGAAGGGGGGGATCACCCCTCCACTTT. Its translation: CASSYLGRGGSPLHF.

V gene TRBV2 combines with J gene TRBJ1-5; a possible D gene is TRBD1 (6 bases). V lost 6 bases, J lost 0 bases, and 12 bases lay in between. There are 15 residues in the CDR3. CDR1 SNHLY and CDR2 FYNNEI come from the germline V gene. The CDR3 sequence: CASRIQGRSNQPQHF. CDR3 bases: TGTGCCAGCAGGATACAGGGACGTAGCAATCAGCCCCAGCATTTT.

J is TRBJ2-6 and V is TRBV6-2 or TRBV6-3; D is unresolved. The CDR3 is 15 residues long. Germline V gene data show CDR1 as MNHEY and CDR2 as SVGEGT. Trimming pared 2 bases from V and 4 bases from J, leaving 9 bases between. In nucleotides, the CDR3 is TGTGCCAGCAGTTACGAGCAGTCGGGGGCCAACGTCCTGACTTTC. Encoded protein: CASSYEQSGANVLTF.

The J gene is TRBJ2-6, the V gene TRBV6-5, with unresolved D. The V end lost 2 bases, the J end lost 3 bases, and 8 bases lay between the germline ends. CDR3 length: 15 residues. Looked up from germline, CDR1 is MNHEY and CDR2 is SVGAGI. In nucleotides, the CDR3 is TGTGCCAGCAGTTACAGGGCAGATGGGGCCAACGTCCTGACTTTC. Translated, it gives CASSYRADGANVLTF.

This sequence joins TRBV6-2 or TRBV6-3 and TRBJ1-5; D is ambiguous. Trimming left V 2 bases short and J 7 bases short, with 15 bases between. The length of the CDR3 is 15 residues. CDR1 is MNHEY and CDR2 is SVGEGT in the germline V gene. The DNA for the CDR3 is TGTGCCAGCAGTTACGAATTTGGCCCCAAGCAGCCCCAGCATTTT. Its translation: CASSYEFGPKQPQHF.

This clone is a singleton in its sample. V and J are TRBV7-8 and TRBJ1-1, with a possible D match to TRBD1 (6 bases). CDR1 and CDR2 (germline): SGHVS, FQNEAQ. The CDR3 runs to 14 residues. The V and J ends lost 4 bases and 0 bases respectively, with 9 bases between them. The CDR3 here is CASSSDRMNTEAFF. As DNA, the CDR3 is TGTGCCAGCAGCTCCGACAGGATGAACACTGAAGCTTTCTTT.

In nucleotides, the CDR3 is TGTGCCAGCACACAGGCCGGGGGGGGTGCTTACGAGCAGTACTTC. Protein: CASTQAGGGAYEQYF. The chain uses TRBV7-2 and TRBJ2-7, with 8 bases identical to TRBD2. Losses at the gene ends were 7 bases for V and 4 bases for J; bases not matched to a gene: 12. Per the germline V gene, CDR1 is SGHTA and CDR2 is FQGNSA. The CDR3 length is 15 residues.

The gene calls are TRBV7-6 and TRBJ1-1, with no clear D. Trimming left V 2 bases short and J 0 bases short, with 13 bases between. The germline V gene has CDR1 SGHVS and CDR2 FNYEAQ. The CDR3 runs 16 residues. The CDR3 nucleotides are TGTGCCAGCAGCTTAAATGTTTGGCGGTTGAACACTGAAGCTTTCTTT. Its translation is CASSLNVWRLNTEAFF.

The V and J genes are TRBV2 and TRBJ2-3; the match to TRBD2 covers 7 bases. V was clipped by 8 bases and J by 2 bases; unmatched bases: 7. This CDR3 is built from 14 residues. The germline CDR1 and CDR2 sequences are SNHLY and FYNNEI. The CDR3 sequence is CASSRGDHTDTQYF. As DNA, the CDR3 is TGTGCCAGCTCTCGGGGGGACCACACAGATACGCAGTATTTT. Based on the CDR3 plus reference TRBV2 and TRBJ2-3, the full variable domain is EPEVTQTPSHQVTQMGQEVILRCVPISNHLYFYWYRQILGQKVEFLVSFYNNEISEKSEIFDDQFSVERPDGSNFTLKIRSTKLEDSAMYFCASSRGDHTDTQYFGPGTRLTVL.

The rearrangement links TRBV2 to TRBJ2-7; D may be TRBD1 (6 bases). V was pared by 3 bases and J by 8 bases, with 11 bases between. CDR3 size: 12 residues. The germline V gene encodes CDR1 SNHLY and CDR2 FYNNEI. The chain's CDR3 is CASSELGAKQYF. The CDR3 nucleotides are TGTGCCAGCAGTGAGTTGGGGGCTAAGCAGTACTTC.

The V gene is TRBV3-1 (or the pseudogene TRBV3-2), the J gene TRBJ1-3; D is unresolved. This CDR3 region has 16 residues. CDR1 is LGHDT, CDR2 YNNKEL, per germline (reference sequence). V was shortened by 3 bases and J by 0 bases, with 12 bases between the two germline ends. CDR3 sequence: CASSHKVQYSGNTIYF. The DNA of the CDR3 is TGTGCCAGCAGCCATAAAGTACAGTACTCTGGAAACACCATATATTTT.

The chain recombines TRBV7-8 with TRBJ2-7, with D unclear. This CDR3 contains 12 residues. V dropped 1 base and J dropped 7 bases, with 8 bases sitting between them. In germline, CDR1 is SGHVS, CDR2 FQNEAQ. In DNA, the CDR3 is TGTGCCAGCAGCTTAGAGGCGGTGGAGCAGTACTTC. Translated, it gives CASSLEAVEQYF.

This rearrangement joins TRBV27 to TRBJ1-1; tentative D call: TRBD1 (5 bases). V was cut by 10 bases and J by 5 bases, with 11 bases left in between. Germline V lookup: CDR1 MNHEY, CDR2 SMNVEV (reference sequence). The CDR3 length is 11 residues. DNA of the CDR3: TGTGCCACTTGCGAGGGGACTGAAGCTTTCTTT. This sequence encodes CATCEGTEAFF.

V usage is TRBV5-1 and J usage is TRBJ1-2; D ambiguous. Trimming left V 0 bases short and J 5 bases short, with 5 bases between. This CDR3 is built from 12 residues. Germline V gene sequence: CDR1 SGHRS, CDR2 YFSETQ. The CDR3 region is CASSLVGYGYTF. The CDR3 coding sequence is TGCGCCAGCAGCTTGGTGGGATATGGCTACACCTTC.